The 7 T cell receptor beta chains listed next were all sequenced from one sample in a study of OX40 agonist ivuxolimab in advanced cancers. The library came from the immunoSEQ multiplex PCR assay. TCRdb stores this immuneACCESS table with in-frame sequences only. Part of the clones is absent; in the studies checked, under half of the shortfall reflects unresolved V genes, and no reason is known for the rest. This sample gives approximately 58,000 clones in total; approximately 79% of them show up just once. The top ten clones comprise 2% to 3% of the sample. Sequences were derived from CD4+ or CD8+ T cells sorted from blood, sampled in a trial of the OX40 agonist ivuxolimab. The receptor set was obtained from an adult with an advanced solid tumor such as melanoma, head and neck, liver or kidney cancer.

This clone was seen more than once but under ten times. The chain carries TRBV7-8 and TRBJ1-1; 8 bases are a match to TRBD1. CDR3 length: 13 residues. V was pared by 6 bases and J by 11 bases, with 11 bases of the junction left unmatched. Germline CDR1 is SGHVS and CDR2 is FQNEAQ. Here the CDR3 reads CASSRDRGGDAFF. CDR3 nucleotide sequence: TGTGCCAGCAGTCGAGACAGGGGTGGTGATGCTTTCTTT. The variable domain in full, with the rest retrieved from reference TRBV7-8 and TRBJ1-1, is GAGVSQSPRYKVAKRGQDVALRCDPISGHVSLFWYQQALGQGPEFLTYFQNEAQLDKSGLPSDRFFAERPEGSVSTLKIQRTQQEDSAVYLCASSRDRGGDAFFGQGTRLTVV.

The chain employs TRBV4-3 and TRBJ1-6; D might be TRBD1 (6 bases). V was shortened by 0 bases and J by 7 bases, with 28 bases between the two germline ends. Germline lookup yields CDR1 LGHNA and CDR2 YSLEER. There are 21 residues in the CDR3. CDR3 residues: CASSQDLARQVVWGWNSPLHF. CDR3 sequence (DNA): TGCGCCAGCAGCCAAGATCTGGCCCGACAGGTAGTATGGGGATGGAATTCACCCCTCCACTTT.

The chain couples TRBV30 to TRBJ1-2, with D uncertain. The CDR3 is 11 residues long. Germline V gene data show CDR1 as GTSNPN and CDR2 as SVGIG (reference sequence). The ends were cut back, 4 bases at V and 4 bases at J, with 7 bases in the middle. The chain's CDR3 is CAWNRIYGYTF. For the CDR3, the DNA is TGTGCCTGGAATCGAATCTATGGCTACACCTTC.

The V gene is TRBV7-9, the J gene TRBJ2-5, with 9 bases lining up with TRBD1. The V and J ends lost 3 bases and 7 bases, in that order; junction bases with no gene match: 0. The CDR3 contains 12 residues. Germline V gene data show CDR1 as SEHNR and CDR2 as FQNEAQ (reference sequence). This chain's CDR3 is CASSLTGGTQYF. The CDR3 DNA is TGTGCCAGCAGCTTGACAGGGGGGACCCAGTACTTC.

The chain couples TRBV18 to TRBJ2-2, with a weak D call TRBD2 (6 bases). The V end was cut by 6 bases, the J end by 6 bases, with 14 bases between. The CDR3 is made up of 14 amino acids. CDR1 and CDR2 from the germline V gene are KGHSH and LQKENI. This CDR3 reads CASSLGGDAGELFF. The CDR3 DNA sequence: TGTGCCAGCTCTCTCGGAGGGGACGCCGGGGAGCTGTTTTTT.

The chain is built from TRBV4-1 and TRBJ2-5; perhaps D is TRBD1 or TRBD2 (5 bases each). Trimming left V 1 base short and J 5 bases short, with 17 bases between. This CDR3 spans 16 amino acids. Germline CDR1 MGHRA, CDR2 YSYEKL. CDR3 region: CASSQVGRGVGETQYF. CDR3 bases: TGCGCCAGCAGCCAAGTAGGGCGAGGGGTAGGCGAGACCCAGTACTTC.

The CDR3 DNA follows: TGTGCCAGTAGTATACGGACAGGGGGCATCTATGGCTACACCTTC. Its protein product is CASSIRTGGIYGYTF. V usage is TRBV19 and J usage is TRBJ1-2; TRBD1 agrees at 11 bases. The V segment lost 2 bases and the J segment 4 bases; nucleotides outside the gene matches: 3. CDR1 LNHDA and CDR2 SQIVND come from the germline V gene (reference sequence). This CDR3 comprises 15 residues.